This T cell receptor (beta chain) was identified in a study of blood T cell repertoires in COVID-19 (dated by TCRdb to 2020 to 2022). Concerning the study at large: Samples from collaborators originated in the United States, Italy and Spain and spanned both the acute and convalescent phases of COVID-19. A freely available public database, intended as a resource for researchers studying the immune response to SARS-CoV-2, is where the repertoires were released. HLA class I and class II types, where available, came from metadata supplied by the sample provider rather than from assay-based typing. The dataset comprised deeply sampled blood TCRbeta repertoires from subjects exposed to, actively infected with, or recovered from COVID-19. The samples were drawn from two sources: the first 160 participants of the ongoing ImmuneRACE study, and approximately 1,300 subjects contributed by 6 global collaborators. The prospective study material was composed of cDNA or gDNA derived from T cells, B-cell-depleted T cells, or PBMCs. The sample metadata nearly always contained a de-identified subject ID, COVID-19 status, age in years and sex.

CDR1 and CDR2, looked up from the germline V gene, are SNHLY and FYNNEI. The CDR3 contains 15 residues, cysteine and phenylalanine counted. Only CDR3 DNA remains: 45 bases, in frame from the first base. V is reduced by 7 bases and J by 9 bases, leaving a spacing of 19 bases between them. The immunoSEQ Assay, a bias-controlled multiplex PCR, was used to amplify TCRbeta CDR3 regions from genomic DNA. For the original study's pipeline: Nucleated cell counts per sample were estimated from amplification of reference gene primers within the assay. Sequence reads were collapsed and filtered to measure the absolute abundance of every unique TCRbeta CDR3 rearrangement. For each sample, productive Simpson clonality was calculated by taking the square root of Simpson's diversity index across productive rearrangements. Sourced from immuneACCESS, this table was stored by TCRdb with only in-frame sequences that have V and J called. A share of the clones is absent; for the studies checked, an unresolved V gene accounts for under half, and the remainder has no known explanation. The V and J calls and clone size are taken from that table; D and trimming were inferred from the DNA. This sample comprises about 360,000 clones, 88% of them detected only once. The ten biggest clones cover roughly 1.9% of the sample.

Comments on this clone: The target of this receptor is not known. Base-call qualities are not available, and no considerably larger clone is one nucleotide away.

In the prospective study, participants were about 18 to 90 years old, resided in about two dozen geographic areas of the United States, and were enrolled through a virtual design. In the prospective study, cohorts were assigned on the basis of participant-reported clinical history obtained from a screening survey and a study questionnaire. Mobile phlebotomists in the prospective study collected whole blood, serum and a nasopharyngeal or oropharyngeal swab from every participant. Over a roughly 2-month period, participants in the prospective study had the option of providing additional blood draws and questionnaires. Blood samples from the prospective study were shipped frozen or at room temperature prior to DNA extraction. The investigation overall reported the following: The amount of clinical and demographic metadata varied by source and participant and was provided uncurated.

The rearranged chain carries TRBV2 and TRBJ1-6; TRBD1 is a weak D gene call, 6 bases matching. Material: PBMCs or T cells enriched from blood (not recorded which). The receptor was derived from a woman between 35 and 50 years old with acute COVID-19. CDR3 region: CASTVTGPGGSPLHF. The sequenced DNA is TGTGCCAGCACCGTGACAGGCCCCGGAGGTTCACCCCTCCACTTT. Reference TRBV2 and TRBJ1-6 proteins supply the regions before and after the CDR3; the full variable domain is: EPEVTQTPSHQVTQMGQEVILRCVPISNHLYFYWYRQILGQKVEFLVSFYNNEISEKSEIFDDQFSVERPDGSNFTLKIRSTKLEDSAMYFCASTVTGPGGSPLHFGNGTRLTVT.